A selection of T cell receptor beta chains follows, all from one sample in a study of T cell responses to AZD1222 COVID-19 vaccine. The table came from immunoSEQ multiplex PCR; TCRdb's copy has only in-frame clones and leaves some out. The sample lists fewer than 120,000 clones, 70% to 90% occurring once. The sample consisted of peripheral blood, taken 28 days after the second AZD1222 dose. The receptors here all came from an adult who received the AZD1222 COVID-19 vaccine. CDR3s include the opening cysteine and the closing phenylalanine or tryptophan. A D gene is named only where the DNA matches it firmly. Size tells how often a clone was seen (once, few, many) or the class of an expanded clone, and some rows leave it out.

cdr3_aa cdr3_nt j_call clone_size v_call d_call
CASNSGENNSPLHF TGTGCCAGCAACTCGGGAGAGAATAATTCACCCCTCCACTTT TRBJ1-6 NA TRBV5-8 NA
CASSPGQGSYEQYF TGTGCCAGCTCACCTGGACAGGGATCCTACGAGCAGTACTTC TRBJ2-7 once TRBV18 TRBD1
CATAGPNNEKLFF TGTGCCACCGCGGGCCCCAATAATGAAAAACTGTTTTTT TRBJ1-4 NA TRBV15 NA
CSVVFGRPQYF TGCAGCGTTGTTTTTGGGCGACCGCAGTATTTT TRBJ2-3 NA TRBV29-1 NA
CASSLTADRGNQETQYF TGTGCCAGCTCACTTACAGCGGACAGGGGTAACCAAGAGACCCAGTACTTC TRBJ2-5 NA TRBV18 TRBD1
CASSSPEAGDTDTQYF TGTGCCAGCAGTTCACCCGAGGCAGGGGACACAGATACGCAGTATTTT TRBJ2-3 NA TRBV27 NA
CASSSSGRGLGTEAFF TGTGCCAGCAGTTCCTCGGGGAGGGGGCTGGGCACTGAAGCTTTCTTT TRBJ1-1 NA TRBV28 TRBD1
CASSMMGAGLGYNEQFF TGTGCCAGTAGTATGATGGGGGCAGGGTTAGGGTACAATGAGCAGTTCTTC TRBJ2-1 few TRBV19 NA
CASRTGGRGTEAFF TGTGCCAGCAGGACAGGGGGCCGGGGCACTGAAGCTTTCTTT TRBJ1-1 once TRBV6-5 TRBD1
CASSIQRRLTGNTIYF TGTGCCAGTAGTATTCAGCGCAGGTTAACTGGAAACACCATATATTTT TRBJ1-3 NA TRBV19 NA
CASSQGGGARTDTQYF TGTGCCAGCAGCCAGGGTGGGGGAGCTCGTACAGATACGCAGTATTTT TRBJ2-3 once TRBV5-8 NA
CSVSPSGAYNEQFF TGCAGCGTTTCCCCTAGCGGGGCATACAATGAGCAGTTCTTC TRBJ2-1 NA TRBV29-1 TRBD2
CASSPLASQFF TGTGCCAGCTCCCCCTTGGCTAGCCAGTTCTTC TRBJ2-1 NA TRBV7-2 NA
CASSLRLRGSGGYYEQYF TGCGCCAGCAGCCTCCGCCTCCGGGGTAGCGGGGGGTACTACGAGCAGTACTTC TRBJ2-7 NA TRBV4-1 TRBD2
CASSQAQNNYGYTF TGTGCCAGCAGCCAAGCCCAAAATAACTATGGCTACACCTTC TRBJ1-2 NA TRBV4-2 NA
CASSLASSYEQYF TGCGCCAGCAGCTTGGCATCCTCCTACGAGCAGTACTTC TRBJ2-7 NA TRBV5-1 NA
CASSLRAAGANEQFF TGCGCCAGCAGCTTGAGGGCCGCGGGAGCTAATGAGCAGTTCTTC TRBJ2-1 NA TRBV5-1 TRBD2
CASSPNPDRGLGEQYF TGTGCCAGCTCACCAAACCCGGACAGGGGGCTTGGCGAGCAGTACTTC TRBJ2-7 NA TRBV18 TRBD1
CSASMEEQYF TGCAGTGCTAGCATGGAGGAGCAGTACTTC TRBJ2-7 NA TRBV20-1 NA
CASSLGGDSNQPQHF TGTGCCAGCAGCTTGGGAGGAGATAGCAATCAGCCCCAGCATTTT TRBJ1-5 NA TRBV5-4 NA
CASSYSGRTDEQYF TGTGCCAGCAGTTACTCGGGACGTACGGACGAGCAGTACTTC TRBJ2-7 NA TRBV6-5 NA
CASSSDRSGFTF TGCGCCAGCAGCTCGGATCGGTCCGGGTTCACCTTC TRBJ1-2 NA TRBV5-1 NA
CASSPGPEQYF TGTGCCAGCAGCCCTGGGCCAGAGCAGTACTTC TRBJ2-7 NA TRBV7-2 NA
CASSLEGIGTFSGNTIYF TGCGCCAGCAGCTTGGAAGGGATCGGAACTTTCTCTGGAAACACCATATATTTT TRBJ1-3 NA TRBV5-1 NA
CASSIRGRTQPQHF TGTGCCAGTAGTATCCGGGGGAGGACTCAGCCCCAGCATTTT TRBJ1-5 NA TRBV19 NA
CASSSRTGGVSEAFF TGTGCCAGCAGCTCTCGGACAGGGGGGGTGTCTGAAGCTTTCTTT TRBJ1-1 NA TRBV11-2 TRBD1
CASSRTGVGETQYF TGTGCCAGCAGCAGAACCGGGGTGGGGGAGACCCAGTACTTC TRBJ2-5 once TRBV5-4 NA
CASSYRQGFNEKLFF TGTGCCAGCAGCTATAGGCAGGGCTTTAATGAAAAACTGTTTTTT TRBJ1-4 once TRBV7-9 NA
CLGKRDTEAFF TGCCTGGGGAAAAGGGACACTGAAGCTTTCTTT TRBJ1-1 NA TRBV2 NA